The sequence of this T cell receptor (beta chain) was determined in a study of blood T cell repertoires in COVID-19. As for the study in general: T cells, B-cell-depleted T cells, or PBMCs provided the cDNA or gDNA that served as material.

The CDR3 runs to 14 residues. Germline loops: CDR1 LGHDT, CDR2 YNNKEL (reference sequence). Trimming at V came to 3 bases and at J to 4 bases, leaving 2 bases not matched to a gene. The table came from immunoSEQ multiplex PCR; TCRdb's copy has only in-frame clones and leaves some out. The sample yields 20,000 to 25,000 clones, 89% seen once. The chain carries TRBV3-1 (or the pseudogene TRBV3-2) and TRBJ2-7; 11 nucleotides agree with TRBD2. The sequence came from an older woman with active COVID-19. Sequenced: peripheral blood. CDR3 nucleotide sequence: TGTGCCAGCAGCCATACTAGCGGGGGATACGAGCAGTACTTC. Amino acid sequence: CASSHTSGGYEQYF.